These 5 T cell receptor beta chains were all obtained from the same sample, sequenced in a study of tumor-infiltrating lymphocytes in primary liver carcinoma. Reverse transcription of 500 ng total RNA with a constant-region primer produced TCR beta cDNA. Construction of TCR beta libraries relied on three successive nested multiplex PCR rounds employing slightly modified ARM-PCR. Researchers ran the first two PCR rounds for approximately 10 cycles each with TRBV1-TRBV30 forward primers and a C-beta reverse primer. TCRdb fed the multiplex PCR reads into MiXCR, producing one record per CDR3 protein. Among a few hundred thousand distinct CDR3 sequences, around 50% were seen once, and the ten largest hold about 17%. Unsorted whole blood yielded blood RNA, and germline DNA was extracted as well. Sequencing used peripheral blood. The receptors here all came from a woman younger than 45 with primary liver carcinoma and hepatitis B virus infection.

With regard to this clonotype: This may come from a read error, since a much larger clone is one base off. The genes are TRBV6-1 and TRBJ2-3, with D unclear. V was pared by 8 bases and J by 1 base, with 19 bases between. Germline assignment: CDR1 MNHNS and CDR2 SASEGT. The CDR3 covers 16 residues. CDR3 residues: CASLGRFGSGTDTQYF. CDR3 coding DNA: TGTGCCAGCCTGGGTAGATTTGGTTCTGGCACAGATACGCAGTATTTT.

The chain uses TRBV12-3 or TRBV12-4 and TRBJ2-7; a possible D gene is TRBD1 (6 bases). With 4 bases removed from V and 5 bases from J, the gap between germline ends came to 15 bases. This CDR3 comprises 14 residues. The CDR3 sequence is CASSSLQGSNEQYF. CDR3 coding DNA: TGTGCCAGCAGTTCCCTACAGGGTTCCAACGAGCAGTACTTC.

With regard to this clonotype: Relative to the germline gene, one junction end is altered; a read error may explain this. The CDR3 region has the DNA TGTGCCAGCAGTGTGACGGACTCTGGAAACGCCATATATTTT. This translates into CASSVTDSGNAIYF. The chain has TRBV25-1 and TRBJ1-3, with D unclear. The CDR3 extends over 14 amino acids. Germline V gene lookup returns CDR1 MGHDK and CDR2 SYGVNS. The variable domain in full, completed from reference TRBV25-1 and TRBJ1-3, reads EADIYQTPRYLVIGTGKKITLECSQTMGHDKMYWYQQDPGMELHLIHYSYGVNSTEKGDLSSESTVSRIRTEHFPLTLESARPSHTSQYLCASSVTDSGNAIYFGEGSWLTVV.

This clonotype was counted a few times. This sequence joins TRBV13 and TRBJ2-2; no clear D. This CDR3 has 14 amino acids. V lost 0 bases and J lost 6, with 8 bases in between. Germline V gives CDR1 PRHDT, CDR2 FYEKMQ (reference sequence). The DNA for the CDR3 is TGTGCCAGCAGCTTAGGGGACCGCGCCGGGGAGCTGTTTTTT. Its protein is CASSLGDRAGELFF.

Note on this clonotype: A much larger clonotype is one base distant, so this may be a read error. V gene TRBV4-1 combines with J gene TRBJ2-3; 8 bases align to TRBD2. V dropped 3 bases and J dropped 1; count of bases not matched to a gene: 12. The CDR3 consists of 18 residues. Germline V gives CDR1 MGHRA, CDR2 YSYEKL. The DNA for the CDR3 is TGCGCCAGCAGCCACGACTCTTTAGCGGGACCTCGCACAGATACGCAGTATTTT. It is translated as CASSHDSLAGPRTDTQYF.